This is a list of T cell receptor beta chains from one sample in a study of blood T cell repertoires in COVID-19. Sequencing was performed with immunoSEQ multiplex PCR; in TCRdb, only in-frame clones are kept and a portion is missing. The table records about 83,000 clones, roughly nine tenths of them present only once. Sequencing was carried out using peripheral blood. Source of these receptors: a woman older than 75 with active or convalescent COVID-19. Both conserved end residues are part of each CDR3. D genes are given only for firm matches. Expanded clones are given a class, and other clones once, few, many or no size at all.

abundance	d_gene	v_gene	j_gene	CDR3aa	CDR3nt
NA	TRBD1	TRBV29-1	TRBJ1-1	CSVEVQGARTEAFF	TGCAGCGTTGAAGTTCAGGGGGCGAGAACTGAAGCTTTCTTT
NA	TRBD1	TRBV4-3	TRBJ2-3	CASSQDRQGADTQYF	TGCGCCAGCAGCCAAGATCGGCAGGGGGCAGATACGCAGTATTTT
NA	NA	TRBV24-1	TRBJ2-3	CATSDLAGGITDTQYF	TGTGCCACCAGTGATTTGGCAGGAGGGATCACAGATACGCAGTATTTT
NA	TRBD1	TRBV9	TRBJ1-6	CASSPGQGPGSYNSPLHF	TGTGCCAGCAGCCCGGGACAGGGACCGGGATCCTATAATTCACCCCTCCACTTT
NA	TRBD1	TRBV5-6	TRBJ2-2	CASSRGQGISNTGELFF	TGTGCCAGCAGCCGGGGACAGGGAATCTCGAACACCGGGGAGCTGTTTTTT
NA	NA	TRBV7-2	TRBJ1-4	CASRSTREGKLFF	TGTGCCAGCAGATCGACGAGGGAGGGAAAACTGTTTTTT
NA	TRBD1	TRBV6-5	TRBJ2-7	CASSYLPGQGPGEQYF	TGTGCCAGCAGTTACTTGCCGGGACAGGGGCCCGGCGAGCAGTACTTC
NA	NA	TRBV28	TRBJ1-1	CASSLGSGAEAFF	TGTGCCAGCAGCCTGGGGTCAGGGGCTGAAGCTTTCTTT
NA	TRBD1	TRBV7-2	TRBJ2-7	CASSGDRGTYEQYF	TGTGCCAGCAGCGGGGACAGGGGGACCTACGAGCAGTACTTC
NA	TRBD1	TRBV28	TRBJ1-2	CASSSTLTGGYTF	TGTGCCAGCAGTTCAACTCTGACAGGGGGCTACACCTTC
once	NA	TRBV5-1	TRBJ1-1	CASSLAWNTEAFF	TGCGCCAGCAGCTTGGCCTGGAACACTGAAGCTTTCTTT
once	TRBD2	TRBV3-1/TRBV3-2	TRBJ2-3	CASSQFSGVASDTQYF	TGTGCCAGCAGCCAATTTAGCGGGGTGGCGTCAGATACGCAGTATTTT
NA	TRBD1	TRBV27	TRBJ1-5	CAGQDRFDQPQHF	TGTGCCGGACAGGACCGATTCGATCAGCCCCAGCATTTT
NA	TRBD2	TRBV9	TRBJ2-1	CASSVVPVGYSGGNEQFF	TGTGCCAGCAGCGTAGTCCCAGTCGGATATTCGGGGGGCAATGAGCAGTTCTTC
NA	NA	TRBV24-1	TRBJ1-5	CATGGRWGNQPQHF	TGTGCCACCGGGGGCCGCTGGGGCAATCAGCCCCAGCATTTT
NA	NA	TRBV24-1	TRBJ2-7	CATSDQGYEQYF	TGTGCCACCAGTGATCAGGGTTACGAGCAGTACTTC
NA	TRBD2	TRBV4-3	TRBJ2-7	CASSQARLAVEQYF	TGCGCCAGCAGCCAAGCGAGACTAGCGGTGGAGCAGTACTTC
NA	TRBD2	TRBV7-8	TRBJ2-5	CASSLRREAGQKETQYF	TGTGCCAGCAGCTTAAGACGGGAGGCGGGGCAAAAGGAGACCCAGTACTTC
NA	NA	TRBV14	TRBJ2-1	CASSQGGQGYNEQFF	TGTGCCAGCAGCCAAGGGGGGCAGGGCTACAATGAGCAGTTCTTC
NA	NA	TRBV6-5	TRBJ1-5	CASSYSRDSNQPQHF	TGTGCCAGCAGTTATTCCCGCGATAGCAATCAGCCCCAGCATTTT
few	NA	TRBV4-3	TRBJ2-7	CASSQDMGSSYEQYF	TGCGCCAGCAGCCAAGATATGGGCAGCTCCTACGAGCAGTACTTC
NA	NA	TRBV19	TRBJ1-2	CASSIVAAYGYTF	TGTGCCAGTAGTATAGTAGCCGCCTATGGCTACACCTTC
NA	NA	TRBV12-3/TRBV12-4	TRBJ1-1	CASRIRENTEAFF	TGTGCCAGCAGAATCCGGGAAAACACTGAAGCTTTCTTT
NA	TRBD1	TRBV5-1	TRBJ2-5	CASSPGRTGRETQYF	TGCGCCAGCAGCCCCGGTCGGACAGGGAGAGAGACCCAGTACTTC
NA	NA	TRBV19	TRBJ1-2	CASSPGGGSYGYTF	TGTGCCAGTAGCCCGGGTGGAGGTAGCTATGGCTACACCTTC
once	TRBD1	TRBV5-6	TRBJ1-6	CASSLIPGQLNSPLHF	TGTGCCAGCAGCTTAATTCCGGGACAGCTAAATTCACCCCTCCACTTT
NA	NA	TRBV5-4	TRBJ2-5	CASRAKRKETQYF	TGTGCCAGCAGAGCTAAGCGTAAAGAGACCCAGTACTTC
NA	TRBD2	TRBV5-4	TRBJ2-3	CASSPGLAGGPSTDTQYF	TGTGCCAGCAGCCCGGGACTAGCGGGGGGGCCTAGCACAGATACGCAGTATTTT
NA	TRBD1	TRBV5-8	TRBJ1-5	CASSFTGVSNQPQHF	TGTGCCAGCAGCTTCACAGGGGTAAGCAATCAGCCCCAGCATTTT
NA	TRBD1	TRBV28	TRBJ2-5	CASSPRPPGQVWETQYF	TGTGCCAGCAGTCCCAGGCCACCCGGACAGGTCTGGGAGACCCAGTACTTC
NA	NA	TRBV5-8	TRBJ2-2	CASSLSGLNTGELFF	TGTGCCAGCAGCTTGTCGGGTTTAAACACCGGGGAGCTGTTTTTT
once	NA	TRBV7-3	TRBJ1-1	CASSHGGTEAFF	TGTGCCAGCAGCCACGGGGGAACTGAAGCTTTCTTT
NA	TRBD1	TRBV4-2	TRBJ2-7	CASSGDRGTSYEQYF	TGTGCCAGCAGCGGAGACAGGGGAACATCCTACGAGCAGTACTTC
NA	NA	TRBV7-9	TRBJ2-7	CASSWVEGEKYF	TGTGCCAGCAGTTGGGTGGAGGGCGAAAAGTACTTC
NA	NA	TRBV5-1	TRBJ1-2	CASSLEVGNYGYTF	TGCGCCAGCAGCTTGGAGGTCGGGAACTATGGCTACACCTTC
NA	TRBD1	TRBV7-3	TRBJ1-6	CASSSTGGNSPLHF	TGTGCCAGCAGCTCGACAGGGGGCAATTCACCCCTCCACTTT
NA	NA	TRBV5-6	TRBJ1-6	CASHRAYNSPLHF	TGTGCCAGCCACAGGGCCTATAATTCACCCCTCCACTTT
NA	NA	TRBV3-1/TRBV3-2	TRBJ1-2	CASSQGQGNGYTF	TGTGCCAGCAGCCAAGGGCAGGGCAATGGCTACACCTTC
NA	NA	TRBV6-5	TRBJ1-4	CASSRGATNEKLFF	TGTGCCAGCAGCCGGGGGGCCACTAATGAAAAACTGTTTTTT
NA	NA	TRBV30	TRBJ1-4	CAWSGVLGQGREKLFF	TGTGCCTGGAGTGGCGTGCTCGGGCAGGGGCGGGAAAAACTGTTTTTT
once	NA	TRBV23-1	TRBJ1-1	CASSQPGSPGKDTEAFF	TGCGCCAGCAGTCAGCCCGGAAGTCCAGGGAAGGACACTGAAGCTTTCTTT
NA	NA	TRBV5-1	TRBJ2-1	CASSLEGGSYNEQFF	TGCGCCAGCAGCTTGGAAGGGGGCTCCTACAATGAGCAGTTCTTC
NA	NA	TRBV5-1	TRBJ1-4	CASSRTVGNEKLFF	TGCGCCAGCAGTCGGACAGTTGGTAATGAAAAACTGTTTTTT
few	NA	TRBV27	TRBJ1-6	CASNSGSPLHF	TGTGCCAGCAATTCAGGTTCACCCCTCCACTTT
NA	TRBD1	TRBV5-6	TRBJ1-5	CASSTGQGRQPQHF	TGTGCCAGCAGCACGGGACAGGGGAGACAGCCCCAGCATTTT
NA	NA	TRBV21-1	TRBJ2-7	CASSNWGQGPYEQYF	TGTGCCAGCAGCAATTGGGGACAGGGACCCTACGAGCAGTACTTC
NA	TRBD1	TRBV5-1	TRBJ2-5	CASTSPGGQGPETQYF	TGCGCCAGCACCTCCCCCGGTGGACAGGGGCCAGAGACCCAGTACTTC
NA	NA	TRBV7-9	TRBJ1-4	CASTTEQGFQKLFF	TGTGCCAGCACCACGGAGCAGGGGTTTCAAAAACTGTTTTTT
NA	TRBD1	TRBV6-6	TRBJ1-1	CASSWDSSNTEAFF	TGTGCCAGCAGTTGGGACAGCTCGAACACTGAAGCTTTCTTT
few	NA	TRBV21-1	TRBJ1-5	CASRCGRRYSNQPQHF	TGTGCCAGCAGATGTGGCAGGAGGTATAGCAATCAGCCCCAGCATTTT
NA	NA	TRBV4-2	TRBJ1-1	CASSQDLGGDTEAFF	TGTGCCAGCAGCCAAGATCTTGGGGGGGACACTGAAGCTTTCTTT
once	TRBD1	TRBV9	TRBJ2-7	CASSSTGTAGEQYF	TGTGCCAGCAGCTCAACAGGGACAGCAGGCGAGCAGTACTTC
NA	NA	TRBV9	TRBJ2-1	CASSARSTGYPSNEQFF	TGTGCCAGCAGCGCCCGGTCTACAGGGTATCCATCCAATGAGCAGTTCTTC
NA	NA	TRBV11-3	TRBJ2-1	CASSHLRDNEQFF	TGTGCCAGCAGCCACTTGCGGGACAATGAGCAGTTCTTC